This T cell receptor (beta chain) was recorded in a study of vaccination effects on CD4 cells after COVID-19 (dated by TCRdb to about 2022). Background on the whole study: To identify antigen-specific CD4+ T cell clonotypes by their expansion, the ViraFEST assay first stimulated PBMC with viral peptide pools and then applied TCR sequencing. The Oncomine TCR Beta short-read assay on an Illumina iSeq 100 was used to sequence cultures from other donors in the study. Pre-vaccine samples were drawn from a couple of convalescent patients 16 days and one week before the first dose, at 142 and 148 days after COVID-19 diagnosis. Each well held over 1.5 million PBMC cultured in IMDM containing about 5.5% human AB serum, approximately 10 IU/ml IL-2 and gentamicin, along with about 9.5 ug/ml peptides. Participants received two doses of either the BNT162b2 or the mRNA-1273 mRNA SARS-CoV-2 vaccine. SARS-CoV-2 spike-specific CD4+ TCR repertoires were compared before and after mRNA vaccination in COVID-19 convalescent patients and in infection-naive vaccine recipients. A total of 10 COVID-19 convalescent patients and 4 SARS-CoV-2-naive healthy vaccine recipients were included in the full study. Study-level results and caveats: Limitations of the study were the small number of convalescent patients and the absence of early post-infection timepoints. In convalescent patients, the post-vaccine spike-reactive repertoire was composed mainly of new vaccine-induced clones that were largely distinct from infection-induced clones. Both infection-induced and vaccine-induced clones contracted markedly at late post-vaccination timepoints, which is consistent with waning T cell responses.

A few counts support this clone. The specificity of this receptor is unknown. No per-base quality is available; no much larger clone lies one base away. Library method: the immunoSEQ multiplex PCR assay. DNA from the cultured, isolated CD4+ T cells was subjected to TCR beta CDR3 sequencing. Turning to the authors' computational methods: Non-productive TCR sequences were removed, reads were trimmed to the CDR3 region, and CDR3s of at least 7 amino acids were retained. The MANAFEST web app was used to pick out antigen-specific clonotypes by comparing their expansion in peptide wells with that in reference cultures. For clones to be considered positive, expansion at FDR<0.05 versus reference and all other wells, an odds ratio above 5, and a frequency above 0.1% in two replicate wells were required. Cross-reactive clonotypes were defined as significantly expanded in SARS-CoV-2 spike wells and in at least one common cold coronavirus spike condition. Levenshtein distance calculated with the stringdist R package was used to assess CDR3 similarity, and unrooted trees were constructed with ape in R 3.6.1. TCRdb retrieved this table from immuneACCESS and kept in-frame rearrangements only. Not all clones are present; in checked studies, unresolved V genes account for under half, and no reason is known for the remainder. The D gene and trimming were derived from the DNA, and the V and J assignments and clone size from that table. For this sample there are roughly 64,000 clones; approximately 78% appear just once. Jointly, the top ten make up approximately 20% of the sample.

After around ten days of culture, CD4+ T cells were isolated with the EasySep CD4+ T cell isolation kit. PCR-confirmed SARS-CoV-2 infection had occurred in convalescent patients between March and December 2020, before the Alpha, Beta and Delta variants emerged in the United States. Half of the culture medium was replaced with fresh IL-2-containing medium on days 3 and 7. Unless noted otherwise, every peptide stimulation condition was grown in triplicate wells. PBMC were separated from whole blood using Ficoll-Paque Plus gradient centrifugation and were then either cryopreserved at -140C or used fresh. Genomic DNA was extracted from cultured CD4+ T cells with the QIAamp micro DNA kit. The V and J ends are trimmed by 2 bases and 1 base, leaving 0 bases between them. As encoded in the germline V gene (reference sequence), CDR1 is SGHNT while CDR2 is YYREEE. The CDR3 covers 11 residues, taking in both the cysteine and the phenylalanine. Of all the DNA, just the CDR3 is kept, 33 bases in frame from base 1.

This clonotype was sampled from a human donor who had a prior SARS-CoV-2 infection. The chain is made from TRBV5-4 and TRBJ2-5; there is no confident call for the D gene. The sample consisted of CD4+ T cells from PBMCs cultured without peptide, taken before COVID-19 vaccination. The DNA sequence is as follows: TGTGCCAGCAGCTTCCAAGAGACCCAGTACTTC. Its product reads: CASSFQETQYF. Beyond the CDR3, the reference TRBV5-4 and TRBJ2-5 genes provide the residues; the full variable domain reads: ETGVTQSPTHLIKTRGQQVTLRCSSQSGHNTVSWYQQALGQGPQFIFQYYREEENGRGNFPPRFSGLQFPNYSSELNVNALELDDSALYLCASSFQETQYFGPGTRLLVL.